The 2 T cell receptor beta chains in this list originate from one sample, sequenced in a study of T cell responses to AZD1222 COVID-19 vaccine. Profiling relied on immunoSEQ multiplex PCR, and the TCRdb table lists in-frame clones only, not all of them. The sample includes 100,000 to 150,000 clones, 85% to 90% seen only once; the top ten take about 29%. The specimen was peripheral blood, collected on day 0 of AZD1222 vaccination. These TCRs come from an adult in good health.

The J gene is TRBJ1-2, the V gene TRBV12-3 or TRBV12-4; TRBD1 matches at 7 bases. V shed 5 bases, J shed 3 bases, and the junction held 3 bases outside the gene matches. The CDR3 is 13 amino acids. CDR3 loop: CASSSRGDYGYTF. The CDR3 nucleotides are TGTGCCAGCAGTAGCAGGGGGGACTATGGCTACACCTTC.

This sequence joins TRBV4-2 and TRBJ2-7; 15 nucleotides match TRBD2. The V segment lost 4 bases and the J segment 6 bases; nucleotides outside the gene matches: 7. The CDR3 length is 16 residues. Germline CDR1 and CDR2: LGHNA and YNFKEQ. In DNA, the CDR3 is TGTGCCAGCAGCCCCCAGGGACTAGCGGGAGGAGCCGAGCAGTACTTC. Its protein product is CASSPQGLAGGAEQYF.